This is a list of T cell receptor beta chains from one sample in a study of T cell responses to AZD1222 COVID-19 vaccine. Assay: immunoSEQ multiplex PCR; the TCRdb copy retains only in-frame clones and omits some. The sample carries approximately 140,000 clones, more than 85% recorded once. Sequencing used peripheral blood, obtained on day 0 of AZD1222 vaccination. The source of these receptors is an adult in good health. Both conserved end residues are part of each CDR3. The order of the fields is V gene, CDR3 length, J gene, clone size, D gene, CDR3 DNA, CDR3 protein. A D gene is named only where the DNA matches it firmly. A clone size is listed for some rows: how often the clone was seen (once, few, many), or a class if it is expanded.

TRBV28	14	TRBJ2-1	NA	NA	TGTGCCAGCAGTTTTTCAGGAGGGTACAATGAGCAGTTCTTC	CASSFSGGYNEQFF
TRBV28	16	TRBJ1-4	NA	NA	TGTGCCAGCAGTTCTCAGTGGAGGGCGGTAGGGGAAAAACTGTTTTTT	CASSSQWRAVGEKLFF
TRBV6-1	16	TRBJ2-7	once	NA	TGTGCCAGCAGTGCCCGGACAGAGCCGGGGTCCTACGAGCAGTACTTC	CASSARTEPGSYEQYF
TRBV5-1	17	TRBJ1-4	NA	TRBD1	TGCGCCAGCAGCTTGGGTGGGACAGCTTATATGAATGAAAAACTGTTTTTT	CASSLGGTAYMNEKLFF
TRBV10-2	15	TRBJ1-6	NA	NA	TGCGCCAGCAGTAGAAACAGGGTTGATAATTCACCCCTCCACTTT	CASSRNRVDNSPLHF
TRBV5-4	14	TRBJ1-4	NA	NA	TGTGCCAGCAGCTTGGGGGGTGTAGGGGAAAAACTGTTTTTT	CASSLGGVGEKLFF
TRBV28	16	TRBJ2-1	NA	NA	TGTGCCAGCAGTCTCCTTACAGGGACCTCCTACAATGAGCAGTTCTTC	CASSLLTGTSYNEQFF
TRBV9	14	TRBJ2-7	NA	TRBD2	TGTGCCAGCAGTGTCACTAGCGAAGGGCGCGAGCAGTACTTC	CASSVTSEGREQYF
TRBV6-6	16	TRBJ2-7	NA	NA	TGTGCCAGCAGCTCGAACCTTTTATGGGACTCCTACGAGCAGTACTTC	CASSSNLLWDSYEQYF
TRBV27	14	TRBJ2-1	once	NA	TGTGCCAGCAGAGACGGGAGCTCCTACAATGAGCAGTTCTTC	CASRDGSSYNEQFF
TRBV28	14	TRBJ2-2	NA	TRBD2	TGTGCCAGCAGTTTATTGGGGAGGGCCGGGGAGCTGTTTTTT	CASSLLGRAGELFF
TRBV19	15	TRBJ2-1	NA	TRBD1	TGTGCCAGTAGCACCCGGGACAGGGGAGGGAATGAGCAGTTCTTC	CASSTRDRGGNEQFF
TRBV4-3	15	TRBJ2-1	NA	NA	TGCGCCAGCAGCCAAGGAGGCAGCTCCTACAATGAGCAGTTCTTC	CASSQGGSSYNEQFF
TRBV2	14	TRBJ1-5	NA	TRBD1	TGTGCCAGCAAATTCGGGACAGTTAATCAGCCCCAGCATTTT	CASKFGTVNQPQHF
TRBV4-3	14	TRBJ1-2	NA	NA	TGCGCCAGCAGCCCTACCTCGACGGGATATGGCTACACCTTC	CASSPTSTGYGYTF
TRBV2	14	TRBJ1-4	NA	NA	TGTGCCAGCAGGATGACAGAGTCTAATGAAAAACTGTTTTTT	CASRMTESNEKLFF
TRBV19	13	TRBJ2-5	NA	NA	TGTGCCAGTAGTATAGCTACCGAAGAGACCCAGTACTTC	CASSIATEETQYF
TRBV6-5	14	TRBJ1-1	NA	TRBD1	TGTGCCAGCAGGGCAGGGGGCGCGAACACTGAAGCTTTCTTT	CASRAGGANTEAFF
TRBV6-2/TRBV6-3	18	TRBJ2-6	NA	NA	TGTGCCAGCAGCAATCGGCAGGGCGATTACTCTGGGGCCAACGTCCTGACTTTC	CASSNRQGDYSGANVLTF
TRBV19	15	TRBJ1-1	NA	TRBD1	TGTGCCAGTAGTATAGCAGGGGAGGGGGCTTCTGAAGCTTTCTTT	CASSIAGEGASEAFF
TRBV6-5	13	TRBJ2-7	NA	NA	TGTGCCAGCAGCTATCCAGGCACCTACGAGCAGTACTTC	CASSYPGTYEQYF
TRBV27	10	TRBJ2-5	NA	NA	TGTGCCAGCAGCCAAGAGACCCAGTACTTC	CASSQETQYF
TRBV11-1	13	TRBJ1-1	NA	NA	TGTGCCAGCAGCTCGGAATTGAACACTGAAGCTTTCTTT	CASSSELNTEAFF
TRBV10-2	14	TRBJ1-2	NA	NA	TGCGCCAGCAGTGGGCTAACACCCGTTCTCGGCTACACCTTC	CASSGLTPVLGYTF
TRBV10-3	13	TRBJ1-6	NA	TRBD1	TGTGCCAGCCGGACAGGGGGCGATTCACCCCTCCACTTT	CASRTGGDSPLHF
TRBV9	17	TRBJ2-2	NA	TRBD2	TGTGCCAGCAGCGCCCTAGCGGGGGGGGCGAACACCGGGGAGCTGTTTTTT	CASSALAGGANTGELFF
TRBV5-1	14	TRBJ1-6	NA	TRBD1	TGCGCCAGCAGCTCAGGGGACAGTAGTTCACCCCTCCACTTT	CASSSGDSSSPLHF
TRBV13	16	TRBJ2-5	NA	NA	TGTGCCAGCAGCTTAGTGGCCCTGGGTCTTCAAGAGACCCAGTACTTC	CASSLVALGLQETQYF
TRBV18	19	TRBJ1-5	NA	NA	TGTGCCAGCTCACCCCGTCGACAGACTAATCTTTATAGCAATCAGCCCCAGCATTTT	CASSPRRQTNLYSNQPQHF
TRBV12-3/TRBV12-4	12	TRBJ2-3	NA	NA	TGTGCCACCAACCGCCGCACAGATACGCAGTATTTT	CATNRRTDTQYF
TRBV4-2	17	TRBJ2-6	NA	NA	TGTGCCAGCAGCCCTAAAGACGCCGGGTCTGAGACCAACGTCCTGACTTTC	CASSPKDAGSETNVLTF
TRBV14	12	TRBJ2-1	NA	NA	TGTGCCAGCAGCCAAGATACCCAGCGGCGGTTCTTC	CASSQDTQRRFF
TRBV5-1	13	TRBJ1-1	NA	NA	TGCGCCAGCAGCTGGGTAGAGAACACTGAAGCTTTCTTT	CASSWVENTEAFF
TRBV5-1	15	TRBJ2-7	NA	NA	TGCGCCAGCAGCTTCCGGGACGGGAGCTCCTACGAGCAGTACTTC	CASSFRDGSSYEQYF
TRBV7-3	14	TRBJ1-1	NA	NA	TGTGCCAGCAGCCCCTCGGGAGTCGGCACTGAAGCTTTCTTT	CASSPSGVGTEAFF
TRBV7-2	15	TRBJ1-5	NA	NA	TGTGCCAGCAGCTTAGCGGTCCAGGGCGGCCAGCCCCAGCATTTT	CASSLAVQGGQPQHF
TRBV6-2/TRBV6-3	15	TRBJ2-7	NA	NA	TGTGCCAGCAGTTACTCTGGAGGGGGTTCCTACGAGCAGTACTTC	CASSYSGGGSYEQYF
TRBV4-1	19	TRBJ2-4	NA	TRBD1	TGCGCCAGCAGCCAAGCTGGGGACAGAGCGGAAGGACCCAAAAACATTCAGTACTTC	CASSQAGDRAEGPKNIQYF
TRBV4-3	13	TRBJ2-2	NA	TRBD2	TGCGCCAGCAGCCAAGACCGGACGGGGGGGCTGTTTTTT	CASSQDRTGGLFF
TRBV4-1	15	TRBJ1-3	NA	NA	TGCGCCAGCAGCCAAGCGGACTTAATTGCAAACACCATATATTTT	CASSQADLIANTIYF
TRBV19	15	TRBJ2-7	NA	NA	TGTGCCAGTAGTAATCAAGGGAGGGGGATATACGAGCAGTACTTC	CASSNQGRGIYEQYF
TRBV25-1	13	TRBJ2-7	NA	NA	TGTGCCAGCACCCCGGGACGGACCTACGAGCAGTACTTC	CASTPGRTYEQYF
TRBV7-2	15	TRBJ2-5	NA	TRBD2	TGTGCCAGCAGCTTAGTCTCTAGCGGGGGGGAGACCCAGTACTTC	CASSLVSSGGETQYF